This T cell receptor beta chain is from a study of cytomegalovirus exposure and HLA in healthy donors. Broader study findings: Another analysis was done later, and it associated 16,951 TCR beta sequences with HLA alleles at 0.05 false discovery rate.

Comment on this clone: The antigen remains unidentified.

Trimming stripped 0 bases from V and 7 bases from J, with 16 bases between. The CDR3 contains 16 residues. The germline V gene encodes CDR1 KGHSH and CDR2 LQKENI. It was with 60 Vbeta and 13 Jbeta primers that the PCR ran. Only in-frame clones appear in the TCRdb table, and some are missing; sequencing was by immunoSEQ multiplex PCR. The sample lists around 150,000 clones; 77% were seen once. The sequencing input was PBMCs. This receptor was taken from a middle-aged woman in good health and CMV-seropositive. The chain links TRBV18 to TRBJ2-1; perhaps TRBD2 as D (6 bases). Here the CDR3 DNA reads TGTGCCAGCTCACCACCGGGGCGGGGAGTGGGAAATGAGCAGTTCTTC. This sequence encodes CASSPPGRGVGNEQFF.